The clone carrying this T cell receptor beta chain showed up just a few times. As yet, its antigen is unknown. The sample comes from a study of identical twins. V was cut by 6 bases and J by 1 base, with 12 bases left in between. The CDR3 loop spans 13 amino acids. Germline assignment: CDR1 DFQATT and CDR2 SNEGSKA (reference sequence). TCRdb re-called the 5' RACE reads with MiXCR, one entry per CDR3 protein. The sample lists about 490,000 distinct CDR3 sequences, around 15% seen once, with 0.35% to 0.45% in the top ten. The study's findings and limits: Abundant beta clonotypes from cord blood had fewer insertions, unlike memory repertoires, which showed none. Interpretation of the results relied on cross-sectional statistical analysis and not on following the same donors.

Another study also made use of these data, one on yellow fever vaccine responses in identical twins.

This TCR was sampled from a woman aged 18-29 years in good health. Input material: CD4+ T cells sorted from blood. V and J are TRBV20-1 and TRBJ1-1; weak D call: TRBD1 (6 bases). CDR3 DNA sequence: TGCAGTGCGATGGACAGACCGAACACTGAAGCTTTCTTT. Its translation is CSAMDRPNTEAFF.